These T cell receptor beta chains were read from a single sample in a study of cytomegalovirus exposure and HLA in healthy donors. Using immunoSEQ multiplex PCR, the repertoire was profiled, and TCRdb retains in-frame clones only, with some absent. The table shows some 200,000 clones, with about 88% occurring only once. Sample: PBMCs. All receptors come from a girl under three years old in good health and CMV-seronegative. Each CDR3 is given with its conserved first and last residue. D genes are given only for firm matches. Clone sizes are given selectively: once, few, many, or a class where the clone is expanded.

TRBV29-1	TRBJ1-2	.	once	CSVDRQEAVNGYTF	TGCAGCGTCGACCGACAGGAGGCTGTGAATGGCTACACCTTC
TRBV4-1	TRBJ1-4	.	.	CASSQDETAGPEKLFF	TGCGCCAGCAGCCAAGACGAAACAGCTGGCCCTGAAAAACTGTTTTTT
TRBV5-4	TRBJ2-5	TRBD2	.	CASSLGRGGRGETQYF	TGTGCCAGCAGCTTGGGGCGGGGGGGCCGAGGAGAGACCCAGTACTTC
TRBV6-5	TRBJ2-1	.	.	CASSYGGGGYPAEQFF	TGTGCCAGCAGTTACGGGGGCGGGGGCTATCCGGCTGAGCAGTTCTTC
TRBV6-1	TRBJ2-3	TRBD2	.	CASSELLAGGLRDTQYF	TGTGCCAGCAGTGAATTGTTAGCGGGGGGCCTAAGGGATACGCAGTATTTT
TRBV6-5	TRBJ2-4	.	.	CASKGNGGDRNIQYF	TGTGCCAGCAAAGGAAACGGGGGGGACAGAAACATTCAGTACTTC
TRBV15	TRBJ2-5	.	.	CATSSDTIRETQYF	TGTGCCACCAGCTCAGACACCATTAGGGAGACCCAGTACTTC
TRBV27	TRBJ2-7	.	.	CASSFGAGTYEQYF	TGTGCCAGCAGTTTTGGCGCGGGAACCTACGAGCAGTACTTC
TRBV7-2	TRBJ2-7	TRBD2	.	CASSLVLAGGPYEQYF	TGTGCCAGCAGCTTAGTCCTAGCGGGAGGGCCGTACGAGCAGTACTTC
TRBV2	TRBJ1-4	.	.	CASSETAGEKLFF	TGTGCCAGCAGTGAGACAGCTGGTGAAAAACTGTTTTTT
TRBV5-1	TRBJ2-7	TRBD2	.	CASSNLLAGGHEQYF	TGCGCCAGCAGCAACTTACTAGCGGGAGGCCACGAGCAGTACTTC
TRBV5-6	TRBJ2-5	.	few	CASSLGVSGRKQETQYF	TGTGCCAGCAGCTTGGGTGTTAGCGGTCGGAAACAAGAGACCCAGTACTTC
TRBV5-3	TRBJ1-5	.	.	CARSFPGIINQPQHF	TGTGCCAGAAGCTTCCCAGGTATTATCAATCAGCCCCAGCATTTT
TRBV15	TRBJ1-3	.	.	CATSRDTGQSSGNTIYF	TGTGCCACCAGCAGAGACACAGGGCAATCGTCTGGAAACACCATATATTTT
TRBV30	TRBJ2-7	TRBD1	few	CAWSTGTGTHEQYF	TGTGCCTGGAGTACCGGGACAGGGACCCACGAGCAGTACTTC
TRBV4-1	TRBJ2-7	TRBD1	.	CASSQERTGADEQYF	TGCGCCAGCAGCCAAGAAAGGACAGGGGCGGACGAGCAGTACTTC
TRBV7-6	TRBJ2-1	.	.	CASSLGSGDWNEQFF	TGTGCCAGCAGCTTAGGGTCGGGAGATTGGAATGAGCAGTTCTTC
TRBV29-1	TRBJ1-1	.	.	CSVAPHSGRDTEAFF	TGCAGCGTCGCACCGCATTCCGGCCGGGACACTGAAGCTTTCTTT
TRBV11-1	TRBJ2-3	TRBD2	.	CASSFAWSGTSYTDTQYF	TGTGCCAGCAGCTTCGCATGGTCCGGGACTAGCTACACAGATACGCAGTATTTT
TRBV9	TRBJ2-4	TRBD2	.	CASSMGLANIQYF	TGTGCCAGCAGCATGGGACTAGCGAACATTCAGTACTTC
TRBV7-3	TRBJ2-7	TRBD1	.	CASSISGTELYEQYF	TGTGCCAGCAGCATCTCCGGGACAGAGCTTTACGAGCAGTACTTC
TRBV4-3	TRBJ1-3	.	.	CASSQDQGYGNTIYF	TGCGCCAGCAGCCAAGATCAGGGCTATGGAAACACCATATATTTT
TRBV21-1	TRBJ1-5	.	.	CASRDLGSQPQHF	TGTGCCAGCAGGGATTTAGGGAGTCAGCCCCAGCATTTT
TRBV9	TRBJ2-1	TRBD2	.	CASSYLSGGNNEQFF	TGTGCCAGCAGCTACCTAAGCGGGGGAAACAATGAGCAGTTCTTC
TRBV2	TRBJ2-3	TRBD2	.	CASSEAGGSLPAQYF	TGTGCCAGCAGTGAAGCGGGCGGGAGTCTCCCCGCGCAGTATTTT
TRBV5-1	TRBJ2-7	TRBD2	.	CASSQRPPGLESEQYF	TGCGCCAGCAGCCAACGACCCCCGGGACTAGAGTCGGAGCAGTACTTC
TRBV5-1	TRBJ2-7	.	.	CASSFQGTTYEQYF	TGCGCCAGCAGCTTCCAGGGGACAACCTACGAGCAGTACTTC
TRBV6-1	TRBJ2-4	TRBD1	.	CASSVTSGGAETIQYF	TGTGCCAGCAGTGTAACCTCAGGGGGCGCGGAAACCATTCAGTACTTC
TRBV30	TRBJ2-5	TRBD1	.	CAWSSRDSLRTQYF	TGTGCCTGGAGTTCCCGGGACAGCCTGAGGACCCAGTACTTC
TRBV30	TRBJ1-2	.	.	CASYREGGYTF	TGTGCTTCATACAGGGAGGGGGGCTACACCTTC
TRBV6-5	TRBJ2-4	TRBD2	.	CASGAGGPDGYIQYF	TGTGCCAGCGGGGCGGGGGGGCCGGACGGATACATTCAGTACTTC
TRBV18	TRBJ1-2	.	once	CASSPGISRANYGYTF	TGTGCCAGCTCACCTGGTATTAGCAGGGCCAACTATGGCTACACCTTC
TRBV5-4	TRBJ2-1	.	.	CASSLEAVSGEQFF	TGTGCCAGCAGCTTGGAAGCAGTAAGCGGTGAGCAGTTCTTC
TRBV7-3	TRBJ2-3	.	.	CASSVGVADTQYF	TGTGCCAGCAGCGTCGGGGTGGCAGATACGCAGTATTTT
TRBV5-6	TRBJ1-2	TRBD1	.	CASSLGGTAITHYGYTF	TGTGCCAGCAGCTTGGGGGGGACAGCAATCACCCACTATGGCTACACCTTC
TRBV29-1	TRBJ1-2	TRBD1	.	CSVERGAGGANGYTF	TGCAGCGTTGAAAGAGGGGCAGGGGGCGCGAATGGCTACACCTTC
TRBV6-4	TRBJ1-2	.	.	CASRREGSYGYTF	TGTGCCAGCAGGAGGGAGGGAAGCTATGGCTACACCTTC
TRBV30	TRBJ2-7	TRBD1	.	CAWSGTGSPIEQYF	TGTGCCTGGAGCGGGACAGGTAGCCCTATCGAGCAGTACTTC
TRBV15	TRBJ1-2	.	.	CATSGTGYGYTF	TGTGCCACCAGTGGCACAGGGTACGGCTACACCTTC
TRBV15	TRBJ2-3	.	.	CATSRDGRQGTDTQYF	TGTGCCACCAGCAGAGATGGGAGACAGGGCACAGATACGCAGTATTTT
TRBV5-1	TRBJ2-1	.	.	CASSSGDSFVQFF	TGCGCCAGCAGCTCGGGAGACAGTTTCGTTCAGTTCTTC
TRBV4-3	TRBJ2-7	.	.	CASSQDGQVATTYEQYF	TGCGCCAGCAGCCAAGATGGGCAAGTGGCTACCACCTACGAGCAGTACTTC
TRBV11-1	TRBJ2-3	TRBD2	.	CASSFSGSRTDTQYF	TGTGCCAGCAGCTTTAGCGGGAGTCGCACAGATACGCAGTATTTT
TRBV27	TRBJ1-4	TRBD1	.	CASSKEGRQGRSEKLFF	TGTGCCAGCAGTAAAGAGGGAAGACAGGGGAGGAGTGAAAAACTGTTTTTT
TRBV18	TRBJ2-4	.	once	CASSPPENLDSAKNIQYF	TGTGCCAGCTCACCACCGGAAAATTTGGACAGCGCCAAAAACATTCAGTACTTC
TRBV30	TRBJ1-5	.	.	CAWTHGQPNQPQHF	TGTGCCTGGACCCACGGACAGCCCAATCAGCCCCAGCATTTT
TRBV9	TRBJ2-3	TRBD2	once	CASSQSSTSGFTDTQYF	TGTGCCAGCAGCCAATCCTCAACTAGCGGGTTCACAGATACGCAGTATTTT
TRBV7-9	TRBJ2-7	.	.	CASSWHPYEQYF	TGTGCCAGCAGCTGGCATCCCTACGAGCAGTACTTC
TRBV7-9	TRBJ2-7	.	few	CASSSLDRTSYEQYF	TGTGCCAGCAGCTCCCTAGACAGGACGAGTTACGAGCAGTACTTC
TRBV30	TRBJ2-7	TRBD1	.	CAWSWTGGYEQYF	TGTGCCTGGAGTTGGACAGGGGGCTACGAGCAGTACTTC
TRBV6-5	TRBJ1-6	.	.	CASSYAGPISPLHF	TGTGCCAGCAGTTACGCTGGGCCAATTTCACCCCTCCACTTT
TRBV6-5	TRBJ1-1	.	few	CASSPGHLNTEAFF	TGTGCCAGCAGCCCGGGACACCTGAACACTGAAGCTTTCTTT
TRBV30	TRBJ2-7	.	.	CAWSSSAAGGYEQYF	TGTGCCTGGAGTTCTTCGGCGGCAGGAGGCTACGAGCAGTACTTC
TRBV27	TRBJ1-6	.	.	CASSFGTLSSYNSPLHF	TGTGCCAGCAGTTTTGGGACATTAAGCTCCTATAATTCACCCCTCCACTTT